This T cell receptor beta chain was sequenced for a study of tumor and adjacent non-tumor tissue in lung cancer. Study background: Stage I to III disease affected about ten men and several women aged roughly 31 to 85. Each sample yielded millions of productive TCRbeta reads on average.

The V end lost 4 bases, the J end lost 0 bases, and 14 bases lay between the germline ends. CDR3 length equals 16 residues. Germline V gene data show CDR1 as KGHSH and CDR2 as LQKENI. RNA was extracted from bulk tissue without any cell sorting. Three rounds of nested PCR, following a modified ARM-PCR protocol, produced the TCRbeta library. TCRdb reanalysed the multiplex PCR reads using MiXCR and keeps one entry per CDR3 protein. Here the sample spans around 200,000 distinct CDR3 sequences, 71% being singletons. The chain couples TRBV18 to TRBJ2-3, with D possibly being TRBD1 (5 bases). What was sequenced was lung tumor tissue. This TCR was recovered from a man between 60 and 75 years old with non-small cell lung cancer. CDR3 sequence: CASSLLGHPSTDTQYF. DNA for the CDR3: TGTGCCAGCTCACTTCTAGGACACCCTAGCACAGATACGCAGTATTTT. The full variable domain, completed using reference TRBV18 and TRBJ2-3, is NAGVMQNPRHLVRRRGQEARLRCSPMKGHSHVYWYRQLPEEGLKFMVYLQKENIIDESGMPKERFSAEFPKEGPSILRIQQVVRGDSAAYFCASSLLGHPSTDTQYFGPGTRLTVL.